This passage covers 29 T cell receptor beta chains from one sample sequenced in a study of long-term antiretroviral therapy in people with HIV. Version v3.0 of the immunoSEQ assay was performed at survey level. Some clones are missing from TCRdb's copy, which holds only in-frame ones; the method was immunoSEQ multiplex PCR. The sample has some 18,000 clones; more than 65% are singletons. This sample comprised unsorted PBMCs, obtained 0.5 years before starting antiretroviral therapy. The receptors here all came from a woman aged 45 to 65 with HIV.

J is TRBJ2-5 and V is TRBV29-1; D remains unclear. V dropped 0 bases and J dropped 7 bases, with 9 bases sitting between them. The germline V gene has CDR1 SQVTM and CDR2 ANQGSEA. This CDR3 comprises 12 residues. The CDR3 loop reads CSVEDGGATQYF. The CDR3 nucleotides are TGCAGCGTTGAAGACGGTGGAGCGACCCAGTACTTC.

There are a few counts of this clone. The rearrangement links TRBV4-1 to TRBJ1-4, with a tentative D call TRBD1 (6 bases). Trimming pared 2 bases from V and 7 bases from J, leaving 11 bases between. CDR3 length: 14 amino acids. From germline, CDR1 is MGHRA and CDR2 YSYEKL. Here the CDR3 DNA reads TGCGCCAGCAGCCAACAGGGGCGCAGTGAAAAACTGTTTTTT. Translated: CASSQQGRSEKLFF.

The DNA of the CDR3 is TGTGCCAGCAGCCAGGACAGGGTCTGGGATTCACCCCTCCACTTT. Its protein is CASSQDRVWDSPLHF. V and J are TRBV14 and TRBJ1-6, with 8 positions matching TRBD1. Looked up from germline, CDR1 is SGHDN and CDR2 is FVKESK. The CDR3 has 15 residues. The ends lost 3 bases at V and 8 bases at J; junction bases unmatched: 6.

The V gene is TRBV6-5, the J gene TRBJ1-1; D is possibly TRBD1 (5 bases). The length of the CDR3 is 13 residues. The V and J ends lost 2 bases and 5 bases respectively, with 9 bases between them. Germline loops: CDR1 MNHEY, CDR2 SVGAGI. The CDR3 nucleotides are TGTGCCAGCAGTTACGGGGCGCGGACTGAAGCTTTCTTT. Encoded protein: CASSYGARTEAFF.

V usage is TRBV19 and J usage is TRBJ2-4; the D gene is possibly TRBD1 (6 bases). Trimming took off 5 bases at V and 6 bases at J, with 11 bases between the two ends. Germline V gene lookup returns CDR1 LNHDA and CDR2 SQIVND (reference sequence). The CDR3 has 13 residues. The CDR3 sequence: CASSQSGVNIQYF. The CDR3 DNA reads TGTGCCAGTAGTCAGTCAGGGGTAAACATTCAGTACTTC.

V gene TRBV6-6 combines with J gene TRBJ2-1; D might be TRBD2 (5 bases). The V gene's germline CDR1 is MNHNY and CDR2 SVGAGI (reference sequence). This CDR3 has 15 residues. V lost 0 bases and J 5 bases, leaving 11 bases between the germline ends. The CDR3 DNA reads TGTGCCAGCAGTTACTCGTCTGCGGGCGACAATGAGCAGTTCTTC. It yields the protein CASSYSSAGDNEQFF.

The gene calls are TRBV10-3 and TRBJ1-1, with unresolved D. This CDR3 is 12 amino acids long. Trimming took off 4 bases at V and 10 bases at J, with 13 bases between the two ends. Germline CDR1 and CDR2: ENHRY and SYGVKD. In DNA form, the CDR3 reads TGTGCCATCAGTGCATTGGGGTCACCAGCTTTCTTT. This codes for CAISALGSPAFF.

V is TRBV6-5 and J is TRBJ1-3; D call uncertain. The V end lost 0 bases, the J end lost 0 bases, and 9 bases lay between the germline ends. This CDR3 comprises 16 residues. Germline V gives CDR1 MNHEY, CDR2 SVGAGI. CDR3: CASSYSAAASGNTIYF. In nucleotides, the CDR3 is TGTGCCAGCAGTTACTCCGCGGCCGCCTCTGGAAACACCATATATTTT.

The rearrangement joins TRBV11-1 to TRBJ2-7; TRBD2 is a possible D gene (7 bases). Germline CDR1 reads SGHAT; CDR2 reads FQDESV (reference sequence). The CDR3 extends over 14 amino acids. V was clipped by 6 bases and J by 6 bases, with 18 bases between them. CDR3 DNA sequence: TGTGCCAGCAGTCCGCCCGGGGGGCAGTGCGAGCAGTACGTC. Translated: CASSPPGGQCEQYV.

This sequence joins TRBV5-5 and TRBJ1-5; TRBD1 is a possible D gene (6 bases). This CDR3 is 16 amino acids long. Germline CDR1 is SGHKS and CDR2 is YYEKEE (reference sequence). The ends were cut back, 4 bases at V and 1 base at J, with 15 bases in the middle. DNA of the CDR3: TGTGCCAGCAGCGCGGGACTAGACAGGAGCAATCAGCCCCAGCATTTT. This encodes CASSAGLDRSNQPQHF.

This clone showed up just a few times. This chain links TRBV10-3 with TRBJ2-5; perhaps D is TRBD1 or TRBD2 (6 bases each). There are 19 residues in the CDR3. The V end lost 2 bases, the J end lost 4 bases, and 26 bases lay between the germline ends. The germline V gene encodes CDR1 ENHRY and CDR2 SYGVKD. The CDR3 DNA sequence: TGTGCCATCAGTGAGCCCGAACCATTACAGGGCCGGGACTCAGAGACCCAGTACTTC. This translates into CAISEPEPLQGRDSETQYF.

The V gene is TRBV7-2, the J gene TRBJ2-1, with D perhaps matching TRBD2 (6 bases). The CDR3 consists of 15 residues. From germline, CDR1 is SGHTA and CDR2 FQGNSA. V gave up 1 base and J gave up 3 bases, with 10 bases separating them. The CDR3 loop is CASSLGGDLYNEQFF. For the CDR3, the DNA is TGTGCCAGCAGCTTAGGCGGGGACCTCTACAATGAGCAGTTCTTC.

The rearrangement uses TRBV7-3 and TRBJ2-3, with D possibly being TRBD1 (6 bases). The CDR3 sequence is 13 residues long. Germline V gives CDR1 SGHTA, CDR2 FQGTGA. V gave up 6 bases and J gave up 3 bases, with 10 bases separating them. This CDR3 reads CASSYQGTDTQYF. The CDR3 region has the DNA TGTGCCAGCAGTTACCAGGGGACAGATACGCAGTATTTT.

This clone has just a few counts. The chain carries TRBV7-2 and TRBJ2-2; D unclear. The ends were cut back, 1 base at V and 7 bases at J, with 1 base in the middle. This CDR3 contains 11 residues. Germline V lookup: CDR1 SGHTA, CDR2 FQGNSA. The CDR3 sequence is CASSLDGELFF. CDR3 coding DNA: TGTGCCAGCAGCTTAGACGGGGAGCTGTTTTTT.

By frequency in the sample, this clone is large. This chain connects TRBV2 to TRBJ1-2, with no clear D. The CDR3 loop spans 15 amino acids. CDR1 and CDR2 from the germline V gene are SNHLY and FYNNEI. V dropped 6 bases and J dropped 8 bases, with 22 bases sitting between them. The chain's CDR3 is CASRGGTGPRYGYTF. Here the CDR3 DNA reads TGTGCCAGCAGAGGAGGAACCGGGCCCAGGTACGGCTACACCTTC.

This rearrangement joins TRBV11-2 to TRBJ1-6; unclear D gene. The germline V and J ends were trimmed by 7 bases and 8 bases, with 6 bases remaining between them. This CDR3 region has 11 residues. Germline assignment: CDR1 SGHAT and CDR2 FQNNGV. This CDR3 is CASMLHSPLHF. CDR3 DNA: TGTGCCAGCATGTTGCATTCACCCCTCCACTTT.

There are a few counts of this clone. The chain joins TRBV27 to TRBJ1-6, with a weak D call TRBD1 (6 bases). V shed 5 bases and J shed 6 bases, with 11 bases lying between them. This CDR3 has 14 amino acids. The germline V gene encodes CDR1 MNHEY and CDR2 SMNVEV (reference sequence). The CDR3 loop reads CASSRDTFNSPLHF. The CDR3 DNA sequence: TGTGCCAGCAGTAGGGACACCTTTAATTCACCCCTCCACTTT.

The chain uses TRBV7-3 and TRBJ2-1, with D perhaps matching TRBD1 or TRBD2 (6 bases each). V lost 1 base to trimming and J lost 8 bases, with 18 bases between them. Germline lookup yields CDR1 SGHTA and CDR2 FQGTGA. The CDR3 runs to 16 residues. In nucleotides, the CDR3 is TGTGCCAGCAGCTTAATGGGGGCGGGACCCTCGGATGAGCAGTTCTTC. It yields the protein CASSLMGAGPSDEQFF. Full variable domain (outside the CDR3, taken from reference TRBV7-3 and TRBJ2-1): GAGVSQTPSNKVTEKGKYVELRCDPISGHTALYWYRQSLGQGPEFLIYFQGTGAADDSGLPNDRFFAVRPEGSVSTLKIQRTERGDSAVYLCASSLMGAGPSDEQFFGPGTRLTVL.

This clone appeared a few times. The chain uses TRBV18 and TRBJ1-1; a weak D match, TRBD1 (5 bases). Germline-derived CDR1 and CDR2 are KGHSH and LQKENI. Trimming cost V 0 bases and J 3 bases, with 11 bases left between them. The CDR3 spans 15 residues. Written as DNA, the CDR3 is TGTGCCAGCTCACCACCGCAGGGAAGCTACACTGAAGCTTTCTTT. Translating it yields CASSPPQGSYTEAFF.

The gene calls are TRBV5-1 and TRBJ2-1; 9 bases line up with TRBD1. The CDR3 has 16 amino acids. Germline trimming cut 6 bases from V and 6 bases from J; bases unmatched to any gene: 13. Germline V lookup: CDR1 SGHRS, CDR2 YFSETQ. CDR3 loop: CASTPSGQGQGNEQFF. The CDR3 DNA reads as TGCGCCAGCACCCCATCGGGACAGGGCCAAGGCAATGAGCAGTTCTTC.

The CDR3 region is CASSLGQGDAGELFF. CDR3 nucleotide sequence: TGCGCCAGCAGCTTGGGGCAGGGGGACGCCGGGGAGCTGTTTTTT. The chain joins TRBV5-1 to TRBJ2-2; 7 nucleotides align to TRBD1. From germline, CDR1 is SGHRS and CDR2 YFSETQ. The CDR3 has 15 amino acids. J lost 6 bases, V lost 0 bases, and 5 bases had no gene match.

CDR3 sequence (DNA): TGCGCCAGCAGCTTTTGGGGGGACGTAGGCACTGAAGCTTTCTTT. Its protein product is CASSFWGDVGTEAFF. The genes are TRBV5-1 and TRBJ1-1, with a possible D match to TRBD1 (5 bases). CDR3 size: 15 residues. Trimming left V 2 bases short and J 4 bases short, with 15 bases between. Germline V lookup: CDR1 SGHRS, CDR2 YFSETQ.

This rearrangement joins TRBV6-5 to TRBJ1-1, with D maybe TRBD1 (5 bases). The CDR3 loop spans 11 amino acids. The germline gives CDR1 MNHEY, CDR2 SVGAGI. V was clipped by 7 bases and J by 4 bases, with 7 bases between them. The CDR3 spells CASTQGTEAFF. The CDR3 DNA is TGTGCCAGCACCCAGGGCACTGAAGCTTTCTTT.

The chain links TRBV6-1 to TRBJ1-1, with D uncertain. The germline V gene has CDR1 MNHNS and CDR2 SASEGT. The V and J ends lost 2 bases and 4 bases respectively, with 14 bases between them. This CDR3 spans 15 amino acids. CDR3 loop: CASSERGNWGTEAFF. For the CDR3, the DNA is TGTGCCAGCAGTGAAAGAGGAAACTGGGGCACTGAAGCTTTCTTT.

In nucleotides, the CDR3 is TGTGCCAGCAGCGTAGGGCCGGGGCCACCTTCGGAGACCCAGTACTTC. The encoded protein is CASSVGPGPPSETQYF. V is TRBV9 and J is TRBJ2-5; D is tentatively TRBD1 or TRBD2 (5 bases each). The germline V gene encodes CDR1 SGDLS and CDR2 YYNGEE. The CDR3 consists of 16 residues. Between the trimmed V and J ends, which lost 0 bases and 5 bases, there was a span of 17 bases.

The rearrangement uses TRBV11-2 and TRBJ1-4; the D gene is possibly TRBD1 (6 bases). This CDR3 is 12 amino acids long. In germline, CDR1 is SGHAT, CDR2 FQNNGV. V shed 1 base and J shed 12 bases, with 9 bases lying between them. DNA of the CDR3: TGTGCCAGCAGCTTAGTAAAGGGGGAACTGTTTTTT. Its translation is CASSLVKGELFF.

The V call is TRBV7-9, the J call TRBJ2-3, with D possibly matching TRBD2 (7 bases). Trimming left V 6 bases short and J 6 bases short, with 10 bases between. The V gene's germline CDR1 is SEHNR and CDR2 FQNEAQ (reference sequence). The CDR3 has 12 residues. CDR3 DNA: TGTGCCAGCAGGGCGGGGGCGGATACGCAGTATTTT. As protein: CASRAGADTQYF.

The chain has TRBV9 and TRBJ2-7; D is uncertain. The V end was cut by 0 bases, the J end by 2 bases, with 9 bases between. Germline values: CDR1 SGDLS, CDR2 YYNGEE. The CDR3 has 14 amino acids. CDR3 loop: CASSVGSSTYEQYF. DNA of the CDR3: TGTGCCAGCAGCGTAGGTAGTAGTACCTACGAGCAGTACTTC. The entire variable domain, with the rest obtained from reference TRBV9 and TRBJ2-7, is as follows: DSGVTQTPKHLITATGQRVTLRCSPRSGDLSVYWYQQSLDQGLQFLIQYYNGEERAKGNILERFSAQQFPDLHSELNLSSLELGDSALYFCASSVGSSTYEQYFGPGTRLTVT.

The rearrangement uses TRBV5-1 and TRBJ1-1; 9 bases match TRBD1. This CDR3 spans 16 amino acids. Germline trimming cut 4 bases from V and 4 bases from J; bases unmatched to any gene: 11. Germline CDR1 and CDR2: SGHRS and YFSETQ. The CDR3 loop reads CASSPARDRAATEAFF. CDR3 sequence (DNA): TGCGCCAGCAGCCCGGCTCGGGACAGGGCGGCCACTGAAGCTTTCTTT.